The 14 T cell receptor beta chains below were found in one sample sequenced in a study of OX40 agonist ivuxolimab in advanced cancers. Generated by immunoSEQ multiplex PCR, the TCRdb table keeps only in-frame clones and is missing some. The sample has tens of thousands of clones, 81% seen once. This material consisted of CD4+ or CD8+ T cells sorted from blood, taken in a trial of the OX40 agonist ivuxolimab. These receptors all stem from an adult with an advanced solid tumor such as melanoma, head and neck, liver or kidney cancer.

This clone was picked up a small number of times. This chain links TRBV5-1 with TRBJ1-6, with D perhaps TRBD1 (5 bases). The ends were cut back, 5 bases at V and 7 bases at J, with 7 bases in the middle. CDR1 is SGHRS and CDR2 is YFSETQ in the germline V gene. This CDR3 is 12 amino acids long. The DNA for the CDR3 is TGCGCCAGCAGAGAGGGGAATTCACCCCTCCACTTT. Amino acid sequence: CASREGNSPLHF.

The CDR3 DNA sequence: TGTGCCAGCAGTGACTCGACTAGCGGGAACACAGATACGCAGTATTTT. Protein sequence: CASSDSTSGNTDTQYF. The chain carries TRBV6-4 and TRBJ2-3; 11 bases fit TRBD2. The germline CDR1 and CDR2 sequences are MRHNA and SNTAGT. The CDR3 has 16 residues. The ends lost 0 bases at V and 2 bases at J; junction bases unmatched: 1.

Only one count was recorded for this clone. The V call is TRBV5-1, the J call TRBJ2-7; TRBD2 aligns across 13 bases. The CDR3 consists of 14 residues. The V and J ends lost 7 bases and 5 bases, in that order; junction bases with no gene match: 6. The germline CDR1 and CDR2 sequences are SGHRS and YFSETQ. For the CDR3, the DNA is TGCGCCAGCCGGACTAGCGGGAGATTGAACGAGCAGTACTTC. Amino acids: CASRTSGRLNEQYF. Variable domain in full (rest from reference TRBV5-1 and TRBJ2-7): KAGVTQTPRYLIKTRGQQVTLSCSPISGHRSVSWYQQTPGQGLQFLFEYFSETQRNKGNFPGRFSGRQFSNSRSEMNVSTLELGDSALYLCASRTSGRLNEQYFGPGTRLTVT.

This clone was seen a handful of times. The V call is TRBV28, the J call TRBJ1-5; the match to TRBD1 covers 7 bases. Germline CDR1 and CDR2: MDHEN and SYDVKM. The trim removed 4 bases at V and 4 bases at J, leaving 10 bases unmatched. The CDR3 extends over 16 amino acids. The CDR3 loop is CASSSPDREHNQPQHF. CDR3 bases: TGTGCCAGCAGTTCCCCTGACAGGGAGCATAATCAGCCCCAGCATTTT.

With regard to this clone: Other DNA sequences in the same sample also yield this CDR3. V and J are TRBV6-5 and TRBJ1-1; no reliable D call. Germline V gene data show CDR1 as MNHEY and CDR2 as SVGAGI. The CDR3 is 15 residues long. Trimming removed 4 bases at V and 2 bases at J, with 14 bases between. CDR3 in amino acids: CASSSGLRRNTEAFF. Written as DNA, the CDR3 is TGTGCCAGCAGTTCCGGGCTAAGAAGAAACACTGAAGCTTTCTTT.

This clone was detected once. V usage is TRBV30 and J usage is TRBJ2-5, with D tentatively TRBD2 (7 bases). V was shortened by 4 bases and J by 4 bases, with 13 bases between the two germline ends. The CDR3 covers 13 residues. Per germline, CDR1 GTSNPN and CDR2 SVGIG (reference sequence). The CDR3 loop is CAWNRGGGETQYF. The CDR3 DNA follows: TGTGCCTGGAATCGGGGAGGGGGAGAGACCCAGTACTTC. Supplemented by reference TRBV30 and TRBJ2-5, the full variable domain reads SQTIHQWPATLVQPVGSPLSLECTVEGTSNPNLYWYRQAAGRGLQLLFYSVGIGQISSEVPQNLSASRPQDRQFILSSKKLLLSDSGFYLCAWNRGGGETQYFGPGTRLLVL.

This rearrangement joins TRBV6-1 to TRBJ1-1; a possible D gene is TRBD1 (6 bases). The germline CDR1 and CDR2 sequences are MNHNS and SASEGT. V shed 4 bases and J shed 1 base, with 10 bases lying between them. The CDR3 has 14 residues. The CDR3 here is CASSGQATNTEAFF. CDR3 nucleotide sequence: TGTGCCAGCAGTGGACAGGCGACGAACACTGAAGCTTTCTTT.

This chain connects TRBV5-1 to TRBJ2-3; D remains ambiguous. V lost 1 base and J 2 bases, leaving 2 bases between the germline ends. The germline gives CDR1 SGHRS, CDR2 YFSETQ. This CDR3 is built from 12 residues. The CDR3 spells CASSLNTDTQYF. The CDR3 coding sequence is TGCGCCAGCAGCTTGAACACAGATACGCAGTATTTT. Using reference TRBV5-1 and TRBJ2-3 for the parts outside the CDR3, the full variable domain is KAGVTQTPRYLIKTRGQQVTLSCSPISGHRSVSWYQQTPGQGLQFLFEYFSETQRNKGNFPGRFSGRQFSNSRSEMNVSTLELGDSALYLCASSLNTDTQYFGPGTRLTVL.

J is TRBJ2-5 and V is TRBV9; D is uncertain. The germline V and J ends were trimmed by 1 base and 2 bases, with 6 bases remaining between them. CDR3 size: 13 residues. Per the germline V gene, CDR1 is SGDLS and CDR2 is YYNGEE. CDR3 loop: CASSVYGQETQYF. The CDR3 DNA sequence: TGTGCCAGCAGCGTATACGGGCAAGAGACCCAGTACTTC.

This clone was found many times. The CDR3, as DNA: TGTGCCAGCAGCCAGGGGACAGGGGGCGCAGAGGCCGGGGAGCTGTTTTTT. Its protein is CASSQGTGGAEAGELFF. This sequence joins TRBV4-2 and TRBJ2-2, with 12 bases identical to TRBD1. The CDR3 loop spans 17 amino acids. Germline V CDR1 and CDR2: LGHNA, YNFKEQ. The V and J ends lost 3 bases and 6 bases, in that order; junction bases with no gene match: 8.

The chain employs TRBV19 and TRBJ1-2; the D gene is possibly TRBD1 (5 bases). Germline V gene sequence: CDR1 LNHDA, CDR2 SQIVND (reference sequence). This CDR3 has 13 residues. V lost 5 bases and J lost 10, with 17 bases in between. CDR3 nucleotides: TGTGCCAGTAGTCTTTACGAGTTGGGGGTCTACACCTTC. Amino acid sequence: CASSLYELGVYTF.

The chain links TRBV19 to TRBJ1-1; unclear D gene. The germline gives CDR1 LNHDA, CDR2 SQIVND (reference sequence). The CDR3 loop spans 15 amino acids. The ends were cut back, 1 base at V and 0 bases at J, with 9 bases in the middle. CDR3: CASSIGQRMNTEAFF. The CDR3 DNA sequence: TGTGCCAGTAGTATAGGCCAACGCATGAACACTGAAGCTTTCTTT.

This clone has only one observation. The chain has TRBV18 and TRBJ1-4; D is uncertain. CDR1 is KGHSH and CDR2 is LQKENI in the germline V gene. V gave up 0 bases and J gave up 0 bases, with 8 bases separating them. This CDR3 comprises 16 residues. CDR3 residues: CASSPPGGATNEKLFF. The CDR3, as DNA: TGTGCCAGCTCACCACCGGGCGGTGCAACTAATGAAAAACTGTTTTTT. Looking up the rest from reference TRBV18 and TRBJ1-4 gives the full variable domain: NAGVMQNPRHLVRRRGQEARLRCSPMKGHSHVYWYRQLPEEGLKFMVYLQKENIIDESGMPKERFSAEFPKEGPSILRIQQVVRGDSAAYFCASSPPGGATNEKLFFGSGTQLSVL.

The chain combines TRBV6-5 with TRBJ1-5; 7 bases align to TRBD1. The germline V gene has CDR1 MNHEY and CDR2 SVGAGI. This CDR3 comprises 12 residues. J lost 7 bases, V lost 6 bases, and 3 bases had no gene match. In DNA, the CDR3 is TGTGCCAGCAGAACAGGGGACCAGCCCCAGCATTTT. It codes for CASRTGDQPQHF.